This T cell receptor beta chain appears in the sequencing data of a study of early T cells in non-severe SARS-CoV-2 infection (dated by TCRdb to the early 2020s). About the study as a whole: Because TCR sequencing was done on bulk RNA from unsorted whole blood, the alpha and beta chains could not be paired.

What the study reported, not specific to this receptor: VDJdb matching was skewed toward anti-spike CD8 responses, so virus-specific expansions were likely underestimated and private and CD4 specificities were missed.

A case-control design nested within a healthcare worker cohort in London, UK, was used, with weekly nasopharyngeal swab PCR tests and blood sampling performed. Between 23 and 31 March 2020, the week of the UK lockdown, healthcare workers were enrolled and then followed up weekly for as long as 16 weeks. Comment on this clonotype: The antigen it binds to is not known. Base quality data are lacking; no much larger clone is found one base away.

The method was 5' RACE. Sequencing took place on a NextSeq 500. In the TCR library protocol, unique molecular identifiers were attached to individual cDNA molecules to correct for PCR bias and sequencing error. Sequencing covered both TCR alpha and beta chains, and within each sample the abundances of alpha and beta sequences were tightly co-correlated. In the authors' own workflow: Decombinator V4 was used to annotate TCR sequences for V gene, J gene and CDR3. TCRs were defined as expanded if a significant change between any two time points was detected under a Poisson model with p below 0.0001. TCR abundances were normalised to the total number of TCRs sequenced per sample and expressed as counts per million. TRAV1-2 paired with TRAJ12, TRAJ20 or TRAJ33 defined MAIT TCRs, while TRAV10 paired with TRAJ18 defined iNKT TCRs. VDJdb, accessed on 1 November 2021, was searched for TCRs annotated for CMV, EBV and SARS-CoV-2, and TCRs annotated for more than one antigen were excluded. The public reads were quality trimmed at Q25 with fastp and then assembled into clones with MiXCR by TCRdb, keeping productive beta chains. Every entry covers one CDR3 protein and lists the most common genes and DNA from its rows. The V and J calls follow TCRdb's processing rather than the paper's. This sample holds 25,000 to 35,000 distinct CDR3 sequences; roughly 5.7% were observed only once. The ten largest clones add up to roughly 6.5% of the sample.

The CDR3 covers 10 residues, taking in both the cysteine and the phenylalanine. Left in the record is the CDR3 DNA by itself, 30 bases read in frame from the first base. Sequences DFQATT (CDR1) and SNEGSKA (CDR2) are obtained from the germline V gene (reference sequence). V and J lose 6 bases and 4 bases, and a span of 7 bases separates them. The source of this sequence is an adult who was a healthcare worker with PCR-confirmed SARS-CoV-2 infection or an uninfected control (not recorded which). Recombination connected TRBV20-1 to TRBJ2-7; no D gene is confidently identified. Sequencing input: whole blood. The CDR3 here reads CSAQRYEQYF. The bases read TGCAGTGCACAGAGGTACGAGCAGTACTTC.